These 20 T cell receptor beta chains originate from one sample sequenced in a study of T-cell memory formation after mild COVID-19 (dated by TCRdb to about 2021). Receptors were amplified or captured by 5' RACE. The listed sequencing device is Illumina NovaSeq 6000. TCRdb trimmed the raw reads at Q25, called clones with MiXCR and kept productive beta chains. Every distinct CDR3 protein forms one entry, paired with its most common genes and DNA. The sample includes hundreds of thousands of distinct CDR3 sequences, with approximately 15% observed a single time. The leading ten clones occupy 22% of the sample. The sample was PBMCs or a T cell subset sorted from them (not recorded which). These receptors came from a man aged 18 to 29 who had mild COVID-19 (a few samples of this study predate the infection). The sample titles of this study are shuffled in the database, so cell type and time point are left out; the donor was told from shared clones.

The rearrangement joins TRBV7-6 to TRBJ2-5; weak D call: TRBD1 (5 bases). Germline V gene data show CDR1 as SGHVS and CDR2 as FNYEAQ. V dropped 3 bases and J dropped 4 bases, with 12 bases sitting between them. CDR3 size: 14 residues. CDR3 in amino acids: CASSLSSGRETQYF. As DNA, the CDR3 is TGTGCCAGCAGCTTGTCGTCAGGGCGAGAGACCCAGTACTTC.

This clonotype turned up a few times. The chain has TRBV7-6 and TRBJ1-1; 8 positions agree with TRBD1. The CDR3 extends over 15 amino acids. V was pared by 4 bases and J by 5 bases, with 9 bases of the junction left unmatched. Looked up from germline, CDR1 is SGHVS and CDR2 is FNYEAQ. DNA of the CDR3: TGTGCCAGCAGCTCCTCAGGGGGCGGGGGTACTGAAGCTTTCTTT. Its protein product is CASSSSGGGGTEAFF.

This clonotype appeared many times. The chain uses TRBV10-3 and TRBJ2-1; unclear D gene. V lost 7 bases, J lost 3 bases, and 13 bases lay in between. Germline CDR1 reads ENHRY; CDR2 reads SYGVKD. The CDR3 runs to 14 residues. The CDR3 region has the DNA TGTGCCATCACCTATAGTGATATCTACAATGAGCAGTTCTTC. Translation gives CAITYSDIYNEQFF.

This clonotype was counted a few times. This chain joins TRBV5-6 and TRBJ2-3; 7 positions agree with TRBD1. With V trimmed by 2 bases and J by 3 bases, 6 bases remained unmatched. Germline V gene sequence: CDR1 SGHDT, CDR2 YYEEEE. The CDR3 length is 15 residues. The DNA for the CDR3 is TGTGCCAGCAGCTTTGACAGGGTCGGGACAGATACGCAGTATTTT. Translating it yields CASSFDRVGTDTQYF.

The V call is TRBV29-1, the J call TRBJ2-7; D is possibly TRBD1 or TRBD2 (6 bases each). The CDR3 is made up of 13 amino acids. Per germline, CDR1 SQVTM and CDR2 ANQGSEA. With 5 bases removed from V and 1 base from J, the gap between germline ends came to 12 bases. In DNA form, the CDR3 reads TGCAGCGTTAGACGGGGGCTATCCTACGAGCAGTACTTC. Its translation: CSVRRGLSYEQYF.

This chain links TRBV29-1 with TRBJ1-2; D uncertain. Germline V CDR1 and CDR2: SQVTM, ANQGSEA. Trimming removed 6 bases from V and 8 bases from J, with 16 bases in between. The CDR3 loop spans 12 amino acids. The chain's CDR3 is CSVPGSGGGYTF. CDR3 bases: TGCAGCGTGCCCGGGAGTGGAGGGGGCTACACCTTC.

The chain uses TRBV13 and TRBJ2-3, with D unclear. The V gene's germline CDR1 is PRHDT and CDR2 FYEKMQ (reference sequence). The CDR3 totals 13 residues. The V end was cut by 1 base, the J end by 2 bases, with 4 bases between. CDR3 amino acids: CASSLVDTDTQYF. CDR3 coding DNA: TGTGCCAGCAGCTTAGTGGACACAGATACGCAGTATTTT.

This clonotype has only a few counts. The chain recombines TRBV24-1 with TRBJ2-3; D tentatively reads TRBD1 or TRBD2 (5 bases each). V dropped 3 bases and J dropped 4 bases, with 13 bases sitting between them. The length of the CDR3 is 15 residues. Germline assignment: CDR1 KGHDR and CDR2 SFDVKD. The CDR3 is CATSDPAQGPDTQYF. CDR3 bases: TGTGCCACCAGTGATCCCGCCCAGGGACCAGATACGCAGTATTTT.

This clonotype appeared a few times. The gene calls are TRBV2 and TRBJ1-6; 8 positions match TRBD1. The CDR3 runs 15 residues. V lost 4 bases to trimming and J lost 7 bases; unmatched junction nucleotides: 6. CDR1 SNHLY and CDR2 FYNNEI come from the germline V gene. In DNA, the CDR3 is TGTGCCAGCAGTGTTTTCGGACAGGGAAATTCACCCCTCCACTTT. This gives the protein CASSVFGQGNSPLHF. The variable domain in full, with the rest retrieved from reference TRBV2 and TRBJ1-6, is EPEVTQTPSHQVTQMGQEVILRCVPISNHLYFYWYRQILGQKVEFLVSFYNNEISEKSEIFDDQFSVERPDGSNFTLKIRSTKLEDSAMYFCASSVFGQGNSPLHFGNGTRLTVT.

The genes are TRBV20-1 and TRBJ2-7, with TRBD2 matching 11 bases. V was clipped by 1 base and J by 7 bases; unmatched bases: 6. Per the germline V gene, CDR1 is DFQATT and CDR2 is SNEGSKA (reference sequence). The length of the CDR3 is 14 residues. The DNA of the CDR3 is TGCAGTGCTAGAGTTAGCGGGGGGGCCGAGGAGCAGTACTTC. As protein: CSARVSGGAEEQYF.

At least ten counts were recorded for this clonotype. The chain links TRBV2 to TRBJ1-2; D is perhaps TRBD1 (6 bases). Between the trimmed V and J ends, which lost 11 bases and 0 bases, there was a span of 16 bases. The CDR3 is made up of 14 amino acids. Germline loops: CDR1 SNHLY, CDR2 FYNNEI. CDR3 in DNA: TGTGCCTATCACGGGGGCAATACTAACTATGGCTACACCTTC. Amino acids: CAYHGGNTNYGYTF.

The sample holds a few counts of this clonotype. The rearrangement joins TRBV5-1 to TRBJ2-7, with 9 positions matching TRBD2. Germline V gene sequence: CDR1 SGHRS, CDR2 YFSETQ. CDR3 length equals 17 residues. The J segment lost 5 bases and the V segment lost 3 bases, leaving 15 bases of the junction unmatched. For the CDR3, the DNA is TGCGCCAGCAGCTGGACCGCTCGGGTTAGCGGGGGCGACGAGCAGTACTTC. Its translation: CASSWTARVSGGDEQYF.

This clonotype was observed many times. The chain is built from TRBV4-3 and TRBJ2-2; possible D gene TRBD2, 5 bases. There are 16 residues in the CDR3. CDR1 is LGHNA and CDR2 is YSLEER in the germline V gene. Trimming took 0 bases from V and 0 from J, leaving 8 bases between them. The chain's CDR3 is CASSQDPGTNTGELFF. The CDR3 DNA reads as TGCGCCAGCAGCCAAGACCCGGGGACGAACACCGGGGAGCTGTTTTTT.

V gene TRBV29-1 combines with J gene TRBJ2-5, with 7 bases matching TRBD2. The CDR3 covers 14 residues. Germline V gives CDR1 SQVTM, CDR2 ANQGSEA. J lost 3 bases, V lost 3 bases, and 7 bases had no gene match. The CDR3 loop is CSVEGLAGKETQYF. The CDR3 DNA reads TGCAGCGTTGAGGGTTTAGCGGGCAAAGAGACCCAGTACTTC.

The chain employs TRBV19 and TRBJ2-3; TRBD1 matches 7 bases. The CDR3 is 14 residues long. V shed 4 bases and J 5 bases; nucleotides not matched to a gene: 6. Germline loops: CDR1 LNHDA, CDR2 SQIVND (reference sequence). The CDR3 reads CASSKGQRRDTQYF. The CDR3 DNA sequence: TGTGCCAGTAGTAAGGGACAGAGGAGAGATACGCAGTATTTT.

V and J are TRBV4-1 and TRBJ2-4, with D unclear. V dropped 4 bases and J dropped 0 bases, with 7 bases sitting between them. Germline values: CDR1 MGHRA, CDR2 YSYEKL. The CDR3 length is 14 residues. CDR3 sequence (DNA): TGCGCCAGCAGCCTCCCCATAGCCAAAAACATTCAGTACTTC. Translating gives CASSLPIAKNIQYF.

This chain joins TRBV5-4 and TRBJ2-4; 7 positions match TRBD1. Germline CDR1 SGHNT, CDR2 YYREEE (reference sequence). The CDR3 sequence is 14 residues long. Trimming cost V 4 bases and J 3 bases; bases outside gene matches: 4. The CDR3 nucleotides read TGTGCCAGCAGCGTTACAGGGGTCAAAAACATTCAGTACTTC. Its translation: CASSVTGVKNIQYF. The full variable domain, completed using reference TRBV5-4 and TRBJ2-4, is ETGVTQSPTHLIKTRGQQVTLRCSSQSGHNTVSWYQQALGQGPQFIFQYYREEENGRGNFPPRFSGLQFPNYSSELNVNALELDDSALYLCASSVTGVKNIQYFGAGTRLSVL.

This clonotype was found once. The rearrangement uses TRBV4-1 and TRBJ2-3; D remains ambiguous. This CDR3 region has 15 residues. V was clipped by 1 base and J by 4 bases, with 12 bases between them. Per the germline V gene, CDR1 is MGHRA and CDR2 is YSYEKL. CDR3 amino acids: CASSQVQSRSDTQYF. CDR3 DNA sequence: TGCGCCAGCAGCCAAGTGCAGAGCAGGTCAGATACGCAGTATTTT.

The rearrangement uses TRBV6-5 and TRBJ1-3, with unresolved D. Germline CDR1 is MNHEY and CDR2 is SVGAGI. V was shortened by 6 bases and J by 7 bases, with 10 bases between the two germline ends. The CDR3 loop spans 12 amino acids. The CDR3 region has the DNA TGTGCCAGCAGAAAGTCTCATAACACCATATATTTT. It specifies CASRKSHNTIYF.

In this sample, this clonotype turned up many times. The rearrangement joins TRBV24-1 to TRBJ2-1; 7 nucleotides line up with TRBD1. Germline assignment: CDR1 KGHDR and CDR2 SFDVKD. There are 17 residues in the CDR3. V gave up 2 bases and J gave up 4 bases; unmatched junction bases: 10. CDR3 nucleotides: TGTGCCACCAGTGATTGGGTTTCAGGGGGACGGTACAATGAGCAGTTCTTC. Its protein is CATSDWVSGGRYNEQFF.